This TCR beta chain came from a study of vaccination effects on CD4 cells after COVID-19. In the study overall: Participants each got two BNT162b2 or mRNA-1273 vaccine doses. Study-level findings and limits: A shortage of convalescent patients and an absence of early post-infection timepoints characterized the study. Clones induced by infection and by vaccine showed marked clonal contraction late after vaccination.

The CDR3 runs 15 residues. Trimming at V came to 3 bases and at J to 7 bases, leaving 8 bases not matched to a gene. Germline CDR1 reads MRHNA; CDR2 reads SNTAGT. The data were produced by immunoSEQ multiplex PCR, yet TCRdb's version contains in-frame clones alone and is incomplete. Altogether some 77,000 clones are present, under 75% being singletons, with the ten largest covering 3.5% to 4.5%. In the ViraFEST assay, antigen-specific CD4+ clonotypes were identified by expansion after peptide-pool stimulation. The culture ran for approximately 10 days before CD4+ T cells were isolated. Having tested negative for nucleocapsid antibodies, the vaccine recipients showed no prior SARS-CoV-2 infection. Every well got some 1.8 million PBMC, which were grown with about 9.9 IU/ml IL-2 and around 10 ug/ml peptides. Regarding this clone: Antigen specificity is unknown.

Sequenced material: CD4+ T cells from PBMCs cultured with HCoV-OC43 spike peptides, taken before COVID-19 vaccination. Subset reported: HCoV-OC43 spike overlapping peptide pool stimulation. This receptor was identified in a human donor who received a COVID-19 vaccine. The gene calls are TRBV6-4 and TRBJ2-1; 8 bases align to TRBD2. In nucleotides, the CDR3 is TGTGCCAGCAGTGATACGGGGGGGCCTAGAAATGAGCAGTTCTTC. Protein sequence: CASSDTGGPRNEQFF.